This T cell receptor beta chain was obtained from a study of tumor-infiltrating lymphocytes in oesophageal squamous cell carcinoma. Germline CDR1 SGHTA, CDR2 FQGTGA. This CDR3 is 15 amino acids long. Each CDR3 protein gets one entry after TCRdb re-called the PCR reads with MiXCR. The table has about 19,000 distinct CDR3 sequences, around 41% seen once; the top ten hold roughly 42%. The origin of this receptor is a male donor with esophageal squamous cell carcinoma. Material: esophageal tumor tissue. The chain joins TRBV7-3 to TRBJ2-7; TRBD2 is a possible D gene (6 bases). The DNA end is more similar to TRBJ2-1, so the J call may be wrong. CDR3 sequence (DNA): TGTGCCAGCAGCCCTGTGGCTAGAGGCCGGGGGGAGCAGTTCTTC. Residues: CASSPVARGRGEQFF.